This TCR beta chain was identified during a study of cytomegalovirus exposure and HLA in healthy donors. Between the trimmed V and J ends, which lost 4 bases and 0 bases, there was a span of 7 bases. Germline loops: CDR1 SGHRS, CDR2 YFSETQ. The CDR3 is made up of 13 amino acids. The PCR used 60 Vbeta and 13 Jbeta primers. Some clones are missing from TCRdb's copy, which holds only in-frame ones; the method was immunoSEQ multiplex PCR. The sample has roughly 73,000 clones. This receptor was obtained from a middle-aged man in good health and CMV-seropositive. Sequences were obtained from PBMCs. The rearrangement uses TRBV5-1 and TRBJ1-1; D is unresolved. CDR3 nucleotide sequence: TGCGCCAGCAGCCCCGACTTGAACACTGAAGCTTTCTTT. Its translation: CASSPDLNTEAFF.